This T cell receptor (beta chain) was identified during a study of blood T cell repertoires in COVID-19. Study background: There were acute and convalescent COVID-19 samples, and they came from the United States, Italy and Spain. T cells, B-cell-depleted T cells, or PBMCs provided the cDNA or gDNA that served as material.

Original methodology: Reference gene primer amplification gave estimated nucleated cell counts. The repertoire was sequenced with immunoSEQ multiplex PCR; TCRdb's copy has only in-frame clones and lacks some. V, J and clone size reflect that table, while D and trimming were determined from the DNA. The sample carries roughly 67,000 clones, 85% to 95% recorded once. Germline V CDR1 and CDR2: SGHVS, FNYEAQ. The CDR3 runs 15 residues. The ends lost 4 bases at V and 5 bases at J; junction bases unmatched: 9. Sequencing was done on a sample of peripheral blood. The V and J genes are TRBV7-6 and TRBJ2-5; TRBD1 matches at 8 bases. This sequence originates from a man aged 65-85 years with active COVID-19. DNA of the CDR3: TGTGCCAGCAGCTCGGTGACAGGGGCGGTGGAGACCCAGTACTTC. Protein sequence: CASSSVTGAVETQYF.